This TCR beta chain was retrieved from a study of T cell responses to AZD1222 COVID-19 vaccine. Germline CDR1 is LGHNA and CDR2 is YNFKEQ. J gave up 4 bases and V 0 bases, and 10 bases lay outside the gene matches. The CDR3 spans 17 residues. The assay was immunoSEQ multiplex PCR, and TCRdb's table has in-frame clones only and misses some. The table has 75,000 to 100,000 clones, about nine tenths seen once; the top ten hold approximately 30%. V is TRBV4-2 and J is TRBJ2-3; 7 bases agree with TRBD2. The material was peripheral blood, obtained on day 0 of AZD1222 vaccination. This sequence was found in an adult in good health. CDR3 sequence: CASSQDQLAAPADTQYF. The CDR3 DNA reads TGTGCCAGCAGCCAAGATCAGCTAGCGGCGCCGGCAGATACGCAGTATTTT.